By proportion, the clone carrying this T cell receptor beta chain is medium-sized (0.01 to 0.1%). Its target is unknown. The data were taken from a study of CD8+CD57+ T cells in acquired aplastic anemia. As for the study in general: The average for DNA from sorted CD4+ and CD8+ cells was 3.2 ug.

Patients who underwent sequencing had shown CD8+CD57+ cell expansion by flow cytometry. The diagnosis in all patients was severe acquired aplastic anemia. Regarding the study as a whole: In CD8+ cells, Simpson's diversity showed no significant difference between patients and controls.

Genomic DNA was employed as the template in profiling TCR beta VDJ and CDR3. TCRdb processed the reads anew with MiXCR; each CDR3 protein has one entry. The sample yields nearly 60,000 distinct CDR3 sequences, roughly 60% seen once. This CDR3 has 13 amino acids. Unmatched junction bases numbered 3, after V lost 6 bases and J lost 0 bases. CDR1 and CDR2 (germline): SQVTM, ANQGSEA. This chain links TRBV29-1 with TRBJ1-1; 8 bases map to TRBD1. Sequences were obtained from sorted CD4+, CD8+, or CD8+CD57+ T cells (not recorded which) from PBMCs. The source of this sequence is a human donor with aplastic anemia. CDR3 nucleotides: TGCAGCGTGGACAGGGAATTGAACACTGAAGCTTTCTTT. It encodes CSVDRELNTEAFF.